This T cell receptor beta chain is from a study of blood T cells in healthy people across ages. Study-level results: Age showed a roughly linear inverse relationship with TCR beta diversity per million T cells. Researchers judged that diversity estimates from one million T cells fell short of true values.

The CDR3 loop spans 16 amino acids. CDR1 and CDR2 from the germline V gene are LNHNV and YYDKDF (reference sequence). This clonotype was seen once. Its cognate antigen is unknown. A much larger clone differs by one base, so this may be a read error. The authors ran a second PCR of 7 to 11 cycles using a sample-barcoded 5' primer and a J-beta primer mix. Every cDNA molecule bore a tag from a template-switch adaptor containing 12 random nucleotides. Each sample yielded at least 3 million CDR3-containing paired-end reads. TCRdb ran MiXCR on the 5' RACE reads and lists one entry per CDR3 protein. The sample holds 550,000 to 800,000 distinct CDR3 sequences, approximately 30% seen once.

Material for sequencing was blood. The chain combines TRBV15 with TRBJ2-3; D is perhaps TRBD2 (5 bases). The clonotype originates from a woman of 80 years or more in good health. In nucleotides, the CDR3 is TGTGCCTCCAGCACACGGACGGGGATTAGCACAGATACGCAGTATTTT. Protein: CASSTRTGISTDTQYF. Together with reference TRBV15 and TRBJ2-3, the CDR3 gives the full variable domain: DAMVIQNPRYQVTQFGKPVTLSCSQTLNHNVMYWYQQKSSQAPKLLFHYYDKDFNNEADTPDNFQSRRPNTSFCFLDIRSPGLGDTAMYLCASSTRTGISTDTQYFGPGTRLTVL.